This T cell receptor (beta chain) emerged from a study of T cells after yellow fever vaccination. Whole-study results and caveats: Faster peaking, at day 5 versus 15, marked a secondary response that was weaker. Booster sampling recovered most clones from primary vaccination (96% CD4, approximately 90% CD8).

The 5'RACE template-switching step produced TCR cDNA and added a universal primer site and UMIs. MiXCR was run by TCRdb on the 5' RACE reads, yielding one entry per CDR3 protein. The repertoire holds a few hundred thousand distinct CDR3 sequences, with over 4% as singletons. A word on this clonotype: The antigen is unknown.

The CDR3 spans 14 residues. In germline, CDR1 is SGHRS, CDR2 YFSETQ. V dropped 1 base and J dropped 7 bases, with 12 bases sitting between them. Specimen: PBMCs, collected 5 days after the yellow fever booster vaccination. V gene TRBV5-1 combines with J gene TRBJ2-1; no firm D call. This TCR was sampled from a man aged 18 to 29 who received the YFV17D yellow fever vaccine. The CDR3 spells CASSLSWLSNEQFF. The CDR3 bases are TGCGCCAGCAGCTTGTCATGGCTTTCAAATGAGCAGTTCTTC.